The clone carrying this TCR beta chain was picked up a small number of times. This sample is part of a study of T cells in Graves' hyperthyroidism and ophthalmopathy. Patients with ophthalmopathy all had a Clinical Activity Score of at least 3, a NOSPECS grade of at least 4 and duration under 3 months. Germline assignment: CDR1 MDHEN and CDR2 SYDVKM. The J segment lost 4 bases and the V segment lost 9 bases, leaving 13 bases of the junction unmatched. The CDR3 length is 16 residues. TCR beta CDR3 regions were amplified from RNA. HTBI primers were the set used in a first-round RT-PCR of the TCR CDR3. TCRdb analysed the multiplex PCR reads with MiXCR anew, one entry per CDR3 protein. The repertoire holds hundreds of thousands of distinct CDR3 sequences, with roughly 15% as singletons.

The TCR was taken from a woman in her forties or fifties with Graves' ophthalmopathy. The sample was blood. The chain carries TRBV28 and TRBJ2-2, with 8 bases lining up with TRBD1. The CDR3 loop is CASFSPGTGFTGELFF. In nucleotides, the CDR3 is TGTGCCAGTTTCTCGCCCGGGACAGGCTTCACCGGGGAGCTGTTTTTT.